The next 6 T cell receptor beta chains were all read from a single sample in a study of cytomegalovirus exposure and HLA in healthy donors. Both 60 Vbeta primers and 13 Jbeta primers went into the PCR. Profiled with immunoSEQ multiplex PCR; TCRdb holds only in-frame clones, not every one. The sample consists of under 200,000 clones, about 80% of them appearing once. Sequenced: PBMCs. All receptors derive from a man in his 60s in good health and CMV-seronegative.

The chain carries TRBV6-6 and TRBJ2-7; no definite D call. V lost 7 bases and J 6 bases, leaving 16 bases between the germline ends. The length of the CDR3 is 13 residues. The V gene's germline CDR1 is MNHNY and CDR2 SVGAGI (reference sequence). The CDR3 region is CASNMNPSREQYF. CDR3 DNA sequence: TGTGCCAGCAACATGAATCCAAGTCGCGAGCAGTACTTC.

As DNA, the CDR3 is TGTGCCAGCAGCTTAGATACAGGGGGGTTCTACGAGCAGTACTTC. This translates into CASSLDTGGFYEQYF. V gene TRBV7-2 combines with J gene TRBJ2-7; TRBD1 aligns across 8 bases. The CDR3 is 15 residues long. Germline assignment: CDR1 SGHTA and CDR2 FQGNSA. With V trimmed by 1 base and J by 3 bases, 5 bases remained unmatched.

This chain's CDR3 is CASRGTGGNHEQYF. The DNA for the CDR3 is TGTGCCAGCAGGGGGACAGGGGGCAATCACGAGCAGTACTTC. This chain links TRBV6-5 with TRBJ2-7; 12 positions match TRBD1. Per the germline V gene, CDR1 is MNHEY and CDR2 is SVGAGI. The CDR3 runs 14 residues. V lost 6 bases to trimming and J lost 5 bases; unmatched junction nucleotides: 5.

V gene TRBV4-2 combines with J gene TRBJ1-6; D call uncertain. This CDR3 is 17 amino acids long. V was shortened by 4 bases and J by 0 bases, with 13 bases between the two germline ends. Germline V CDR1 and CDR2: LGHNA, YNFKEQ. The CDR3 nucleotides are TGTGCCAGCAGCCCTCGAGCGGCAAGCTCCTATAATTCACCCCTCCACTTT. Protein product: CASSPRAASSYNSPLHF.

The chain couples TRBV12-5 to TRBJ1-5; D unresolved. Germline V CDR1 and CDR2: LGHNT, FRNRAP. V lost 3 bases and J lost 3, with 9 bases in between. This CDR3 has 14 amino acids. CDR3 sequence (DNA): TGTGCTAGTGGTTTCGCGGAAATCAATCAGCCCCAGCATTTT. This sequence encodes CASGFAEINQPQHF.

The V call is TRBV12-5, the J call TRBJ1-5; tentatively, D is TRBD1 (5 bases). In germline, CDR1 is LGHNT, CDR2 FRNRAP. The CDR3 contains 15 residues. Trimming took 5 bases from V and 1 from J, leaving 12 bases between them. CDR3 sequence (DNA): TGTGCTAGTGGTAGGGGTAGGGGAAGCAATCAGCCCCAGCATTTT. Translating it yields CASGRGRGSNQPQHF.